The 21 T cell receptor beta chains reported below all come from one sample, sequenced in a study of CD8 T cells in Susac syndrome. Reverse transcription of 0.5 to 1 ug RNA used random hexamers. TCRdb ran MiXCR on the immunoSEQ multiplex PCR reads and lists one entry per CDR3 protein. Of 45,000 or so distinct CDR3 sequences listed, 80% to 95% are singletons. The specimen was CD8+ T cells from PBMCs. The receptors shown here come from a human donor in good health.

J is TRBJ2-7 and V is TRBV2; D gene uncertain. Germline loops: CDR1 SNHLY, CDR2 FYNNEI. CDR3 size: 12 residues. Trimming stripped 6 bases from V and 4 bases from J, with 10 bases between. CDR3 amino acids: CASSYMSYEQYF. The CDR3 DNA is TGTGCCAGCAGCTACATGAGTTACGAGCAGTACTTC.

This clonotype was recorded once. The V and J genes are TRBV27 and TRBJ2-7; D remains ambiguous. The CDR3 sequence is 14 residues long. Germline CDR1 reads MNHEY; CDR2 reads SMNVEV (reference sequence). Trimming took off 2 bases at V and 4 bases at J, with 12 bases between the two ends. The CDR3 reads CASSLKAVHYEQYF. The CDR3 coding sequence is TGTGCCAGCAGTTTAAAAGCCGTCCATTACGAGCAGTACTTC.

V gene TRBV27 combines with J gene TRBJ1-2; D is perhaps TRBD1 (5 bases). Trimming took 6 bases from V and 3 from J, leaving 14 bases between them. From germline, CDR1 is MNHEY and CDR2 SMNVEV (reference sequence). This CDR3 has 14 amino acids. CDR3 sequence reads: CASRGVGEDYGYTF. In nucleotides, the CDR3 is TGTGCCAGCAGAGGGGTGGGGGAGGACTATGGCTACACCTTC.

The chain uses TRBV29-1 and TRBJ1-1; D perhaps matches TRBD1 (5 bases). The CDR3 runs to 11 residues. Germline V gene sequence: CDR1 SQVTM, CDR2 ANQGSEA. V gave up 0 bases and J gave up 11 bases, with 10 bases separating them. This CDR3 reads CSVEDLGEAFF. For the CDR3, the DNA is TGCAGCGTTGAAGACCTGGGGGAGGCTTTCTTT.

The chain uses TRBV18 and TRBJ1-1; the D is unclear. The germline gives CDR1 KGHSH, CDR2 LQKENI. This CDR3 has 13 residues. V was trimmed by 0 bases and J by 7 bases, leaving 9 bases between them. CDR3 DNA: TGTGCCAGCTCACCACCGGCCGGGCTTGAAGCTTTCTTT. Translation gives CASSPPAGLEAFF.

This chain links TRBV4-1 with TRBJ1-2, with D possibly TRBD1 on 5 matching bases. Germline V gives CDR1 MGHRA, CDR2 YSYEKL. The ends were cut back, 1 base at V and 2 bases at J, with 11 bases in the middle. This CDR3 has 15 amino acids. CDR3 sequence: CASSQGEGFNYGYTF. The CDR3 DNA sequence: TGCGCCAGCAGCCAAGGAGAGGGGTTCAACTATGGCTACACCTTC.

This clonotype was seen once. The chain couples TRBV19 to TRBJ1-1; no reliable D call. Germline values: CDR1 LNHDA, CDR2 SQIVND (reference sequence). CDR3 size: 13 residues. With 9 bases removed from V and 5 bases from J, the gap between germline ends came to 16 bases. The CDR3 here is CASTQSGWTEAFF. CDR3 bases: TGTGCCAGCACTCAGTCGGGCTGGACTGAAGCTTTCTTT.

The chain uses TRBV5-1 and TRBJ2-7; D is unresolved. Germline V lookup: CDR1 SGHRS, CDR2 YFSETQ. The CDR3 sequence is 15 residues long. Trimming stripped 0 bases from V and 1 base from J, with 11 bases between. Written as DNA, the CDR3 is TGCGCCAGCAGCTTGGGGACCCATACTTCCTACGAGCAGTACTTC. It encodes CASSLGTHTSYEQYF. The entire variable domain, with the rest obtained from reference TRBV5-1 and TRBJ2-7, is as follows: KAGVTQTPRYLIKTRGQQVTLSCSPISGHRSVSWYQQTPGQGLQFLFEYFSETQRNKGNFPGRFSGRQFSNSRSEMNVSTLELGDSALYLCASSLGTHTSYEQYFGPGTRLTVT.

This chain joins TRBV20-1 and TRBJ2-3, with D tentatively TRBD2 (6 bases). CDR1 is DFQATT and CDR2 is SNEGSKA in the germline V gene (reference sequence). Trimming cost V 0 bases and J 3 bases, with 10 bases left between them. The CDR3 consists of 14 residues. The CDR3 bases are TGCAGTGCTAGAGACCTTGGGACTACAGATACGCAGTATTTT. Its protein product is CSARDLGTTDTQYF.

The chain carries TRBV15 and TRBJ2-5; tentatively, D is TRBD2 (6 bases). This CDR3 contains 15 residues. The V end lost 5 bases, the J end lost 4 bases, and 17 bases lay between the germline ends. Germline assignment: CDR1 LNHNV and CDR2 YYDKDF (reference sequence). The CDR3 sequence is CATSARLELGETQYF. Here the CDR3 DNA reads TGTGCCACCAGCGCCCGACTAGAGCTGGGAGAGACCCAGTACTTC.

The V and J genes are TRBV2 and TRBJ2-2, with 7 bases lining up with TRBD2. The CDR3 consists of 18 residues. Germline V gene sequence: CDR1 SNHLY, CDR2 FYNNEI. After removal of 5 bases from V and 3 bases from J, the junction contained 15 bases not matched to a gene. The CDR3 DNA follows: TGTGCCAGCAGTCCCCGGCTAGTTGGCGGGAGATACACCGGGGAGCTGTTTTTT. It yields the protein CASSPRLVGGRYTGELFF.

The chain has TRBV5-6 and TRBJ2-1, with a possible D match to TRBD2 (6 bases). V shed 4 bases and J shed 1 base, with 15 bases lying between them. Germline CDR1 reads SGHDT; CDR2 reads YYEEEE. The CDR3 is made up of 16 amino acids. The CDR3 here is CASSGRRAGSYNEQFF. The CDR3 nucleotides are TGTGCCAGCAGCGGGAGGAGGGCCGGGTCCTACAATGAGCAGTTCTTC.

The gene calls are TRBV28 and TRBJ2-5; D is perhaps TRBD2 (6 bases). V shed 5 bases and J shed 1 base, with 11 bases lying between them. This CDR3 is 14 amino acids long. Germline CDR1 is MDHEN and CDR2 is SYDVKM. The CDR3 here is CASSPLGGQETQYF. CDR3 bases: TGTGCCAGCAGTCCCCTGGGGGGCCAAGAGACCCAGTACTTC. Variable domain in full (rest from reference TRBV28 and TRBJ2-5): DVKVTQSSRYLVKRTGEKVFLECVQDMDHENMFWYRQDPGLGLRLIYFSYDVKMKEKGDIPEGYSVSREKKERFSLILESASTNQTSMYLCASSPLGGQETQYFGPGTRLLVL.

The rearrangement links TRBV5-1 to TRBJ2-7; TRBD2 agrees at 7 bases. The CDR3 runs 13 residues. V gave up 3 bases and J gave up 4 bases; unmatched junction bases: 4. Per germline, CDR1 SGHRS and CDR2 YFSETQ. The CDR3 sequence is CASSSPGGYEQYF. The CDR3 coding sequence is TGCGCCAGCAGCTCCCCGGGAGGTTACGAGCAGTACTTC.

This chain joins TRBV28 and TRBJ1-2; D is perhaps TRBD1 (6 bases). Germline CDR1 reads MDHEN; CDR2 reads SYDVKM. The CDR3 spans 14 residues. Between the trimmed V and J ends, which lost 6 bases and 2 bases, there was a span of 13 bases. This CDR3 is CASSSLQGNYGYTF. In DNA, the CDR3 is TGTGCCAGCAGCTCATTGCAGGGGAACTATGGCTACACCTTC.

CDR3 nucleotides: TGTGCCAGCAGTTACAGGGAGACCAATGAGCAGTTCTTC. It is translated as CASSYRETNEQFF. The chain joins TRBV6-5 to TRBJ2-1; tentative D call: TRBD2 (5 bases). Germline-derived CDR1 and CDR2 are MNHEY and SVGAGI. CDR3 length equals 13 residues. The germline V and J ends were trimmed by 2 bases and 6 bases, with 8 bases remaining between them.

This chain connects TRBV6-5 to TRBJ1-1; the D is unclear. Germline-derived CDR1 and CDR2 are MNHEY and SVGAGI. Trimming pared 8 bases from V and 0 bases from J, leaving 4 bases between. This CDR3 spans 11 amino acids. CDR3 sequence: CASGLNTEAFF. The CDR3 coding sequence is TGTGCCAGCGGCCTGAACACTGAAGCTTTCTTT.

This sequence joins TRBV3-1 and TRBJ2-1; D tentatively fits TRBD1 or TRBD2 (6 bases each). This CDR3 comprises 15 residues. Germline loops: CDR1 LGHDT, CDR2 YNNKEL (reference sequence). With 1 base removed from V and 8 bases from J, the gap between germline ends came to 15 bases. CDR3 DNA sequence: TGTGCCAGCAGCCAAGGGCCGAACGGGGGCGATGAGCAGTTCTTC. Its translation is CASSQGPNGGDEQFF.

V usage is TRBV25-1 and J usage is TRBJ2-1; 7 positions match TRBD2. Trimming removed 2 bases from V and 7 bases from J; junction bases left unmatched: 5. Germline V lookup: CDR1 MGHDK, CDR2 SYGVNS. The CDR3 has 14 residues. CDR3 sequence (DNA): TGTGCCAGCAGTGAAGTAGCGGGCCAGAATGAGCAGTTCTTC. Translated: CASSEVAGQNEQFF.

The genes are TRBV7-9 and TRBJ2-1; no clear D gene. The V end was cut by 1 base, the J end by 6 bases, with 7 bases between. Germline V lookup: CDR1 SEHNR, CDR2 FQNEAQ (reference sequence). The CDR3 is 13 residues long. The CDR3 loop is CASSLVQANEQFF. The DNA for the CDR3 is TGTGCCAGCAGCTTAGTACAAGCCAATGAGCAGTTCTTC. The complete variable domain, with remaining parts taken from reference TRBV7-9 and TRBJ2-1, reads DTGVSQNPRHKITKRGQNVTFRCDPISEHNRLYWYRQTLGQGPEFLTYFQNEAQLEKSRLLSDRFSAERPKGSFSTLEIQRTEQGDSAMYLCASSLVQANEQFFGPGTRLTVL.

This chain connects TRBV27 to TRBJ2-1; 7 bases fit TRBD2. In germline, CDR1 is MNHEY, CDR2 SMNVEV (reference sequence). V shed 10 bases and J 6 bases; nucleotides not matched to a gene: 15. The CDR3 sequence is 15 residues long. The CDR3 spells CATSYLGGRFNEQFF. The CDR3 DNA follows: TGTGCCACCTCTTACCTTGGCGGGAGATTCAATGAGCAGTTCTTC.